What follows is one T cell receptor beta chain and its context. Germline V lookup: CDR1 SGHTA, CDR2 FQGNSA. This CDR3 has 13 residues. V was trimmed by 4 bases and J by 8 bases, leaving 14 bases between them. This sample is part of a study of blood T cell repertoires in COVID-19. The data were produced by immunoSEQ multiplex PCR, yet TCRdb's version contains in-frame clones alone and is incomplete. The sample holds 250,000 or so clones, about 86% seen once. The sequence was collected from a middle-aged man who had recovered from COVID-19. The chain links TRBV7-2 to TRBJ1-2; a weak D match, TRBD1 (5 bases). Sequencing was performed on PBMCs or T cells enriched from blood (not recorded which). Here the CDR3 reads CASSSPGLRGYTF. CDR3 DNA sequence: TGTGCCAGCAGCTCCCCGGGACTCCGGGGCTACACCTTC.